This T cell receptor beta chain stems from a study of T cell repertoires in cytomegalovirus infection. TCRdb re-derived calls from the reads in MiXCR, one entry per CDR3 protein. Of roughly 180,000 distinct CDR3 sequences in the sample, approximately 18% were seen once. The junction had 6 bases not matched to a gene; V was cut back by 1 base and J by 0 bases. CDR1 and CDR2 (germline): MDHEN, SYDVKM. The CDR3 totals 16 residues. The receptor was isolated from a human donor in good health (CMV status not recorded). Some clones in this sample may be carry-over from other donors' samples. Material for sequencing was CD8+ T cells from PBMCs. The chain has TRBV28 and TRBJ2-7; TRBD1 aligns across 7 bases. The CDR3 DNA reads TGTGCCAGCAGTTTATTGACAGGGACCAGCTCCTACGAGCAGTACTTC. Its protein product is CASSLLTGTSSYEQYF.